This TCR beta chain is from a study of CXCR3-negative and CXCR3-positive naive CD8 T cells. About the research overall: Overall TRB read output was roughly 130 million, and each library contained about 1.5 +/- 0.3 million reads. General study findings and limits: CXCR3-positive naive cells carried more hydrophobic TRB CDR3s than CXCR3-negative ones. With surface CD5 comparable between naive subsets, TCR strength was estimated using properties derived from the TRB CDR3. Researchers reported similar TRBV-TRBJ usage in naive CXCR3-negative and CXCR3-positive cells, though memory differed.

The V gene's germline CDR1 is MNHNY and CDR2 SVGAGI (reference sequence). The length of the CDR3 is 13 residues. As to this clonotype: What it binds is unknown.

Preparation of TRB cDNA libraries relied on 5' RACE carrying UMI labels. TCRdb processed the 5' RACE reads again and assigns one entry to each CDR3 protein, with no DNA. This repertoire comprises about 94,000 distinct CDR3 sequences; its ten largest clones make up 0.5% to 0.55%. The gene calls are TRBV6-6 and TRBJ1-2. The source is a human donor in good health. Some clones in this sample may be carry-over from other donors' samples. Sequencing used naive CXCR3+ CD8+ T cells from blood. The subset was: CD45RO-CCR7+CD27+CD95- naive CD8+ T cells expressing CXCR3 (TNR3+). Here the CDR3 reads CASNDGQTYGYTF.